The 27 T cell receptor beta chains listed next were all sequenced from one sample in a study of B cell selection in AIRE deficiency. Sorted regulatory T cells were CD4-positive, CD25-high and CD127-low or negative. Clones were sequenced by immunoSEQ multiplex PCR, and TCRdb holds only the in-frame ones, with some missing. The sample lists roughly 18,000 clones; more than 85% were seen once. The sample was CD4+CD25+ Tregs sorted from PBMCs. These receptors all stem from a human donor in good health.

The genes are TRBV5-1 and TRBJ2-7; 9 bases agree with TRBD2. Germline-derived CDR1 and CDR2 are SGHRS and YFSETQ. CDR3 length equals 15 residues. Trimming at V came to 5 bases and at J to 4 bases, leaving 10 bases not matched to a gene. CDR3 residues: CASRGGGSGSYEQYF. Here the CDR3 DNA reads TGCGCCAGCAGAGGTGGAGGTAGCGGGAGTTACGAGCAGTACTTC.

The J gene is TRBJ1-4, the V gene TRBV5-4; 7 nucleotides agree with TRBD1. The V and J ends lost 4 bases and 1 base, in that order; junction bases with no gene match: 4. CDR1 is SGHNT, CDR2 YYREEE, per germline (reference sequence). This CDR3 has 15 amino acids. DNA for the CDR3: TGTGCCAGCAGCCAACAGGGGAAAACTAATGAAAAACTGTTTTTT. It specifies CASSQQGKTNEKLFF.

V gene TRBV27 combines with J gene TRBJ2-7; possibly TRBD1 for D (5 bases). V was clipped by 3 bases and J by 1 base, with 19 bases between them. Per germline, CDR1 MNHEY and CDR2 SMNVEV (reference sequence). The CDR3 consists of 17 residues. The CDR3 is CASSFKPDSTGSYEQYF. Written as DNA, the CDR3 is TGTGCCAGCAGTTTCAAACCCGACAGTACCGGGTCCTACGAGCAGTACTTC.

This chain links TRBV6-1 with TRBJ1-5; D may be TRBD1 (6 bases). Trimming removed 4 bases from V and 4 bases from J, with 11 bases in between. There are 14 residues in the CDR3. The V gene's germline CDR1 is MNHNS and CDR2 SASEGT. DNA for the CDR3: TGTGCCAGCAGTGTTTCGGGGGCGAATCAGCCCCAGCATTTT. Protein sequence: CASSVSGANQPQHF.

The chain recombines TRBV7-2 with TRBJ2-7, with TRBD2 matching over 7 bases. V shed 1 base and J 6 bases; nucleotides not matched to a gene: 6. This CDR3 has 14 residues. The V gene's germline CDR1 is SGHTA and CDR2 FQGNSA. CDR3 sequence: CASSLVAGQAEQYF. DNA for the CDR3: TGTGCCAGCAGCTTAGTAGCGGGTCAGGCCGAGCAGTACTTC.

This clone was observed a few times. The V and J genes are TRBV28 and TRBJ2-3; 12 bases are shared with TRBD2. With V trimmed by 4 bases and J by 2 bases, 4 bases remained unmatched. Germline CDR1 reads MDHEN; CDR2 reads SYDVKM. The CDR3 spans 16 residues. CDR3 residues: CASSYTSGRSTDTQYF. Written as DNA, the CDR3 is TGTGCCAGCAGTTACACTAGCGGGAGGTCCACAGATACGCAGTATTTT.

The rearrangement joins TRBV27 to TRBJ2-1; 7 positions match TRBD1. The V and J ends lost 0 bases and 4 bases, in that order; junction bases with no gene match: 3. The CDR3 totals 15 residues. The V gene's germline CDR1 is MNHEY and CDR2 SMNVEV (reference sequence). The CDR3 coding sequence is TGTGCCAGCAGTTTATCGGACAGGCCATACAATGAGCAGTTCTTC. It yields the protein CASSLSDRPYNEQFF.

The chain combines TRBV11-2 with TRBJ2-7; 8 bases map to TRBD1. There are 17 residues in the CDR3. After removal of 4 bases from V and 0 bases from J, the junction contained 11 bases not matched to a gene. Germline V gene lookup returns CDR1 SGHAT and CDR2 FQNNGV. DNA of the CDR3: TGTGCCAGCAGCTACCTCAGGAGGACAGGGAGCTCCTACGAGCAGTACTTC. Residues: CASSYLRRTGSSYEQYF. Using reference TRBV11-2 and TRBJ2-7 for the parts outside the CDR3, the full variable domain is EAGVAQSPRYKIIEKRQSVAFWCNPISGHATLYWYQQILGQGPKLLIQFQNNGVVDDSQLPKDRFSAERLKGVDSTLKIQPAKLEDSAVYLCASSYLRRTGSSYEQYFGPGTRLTVT.

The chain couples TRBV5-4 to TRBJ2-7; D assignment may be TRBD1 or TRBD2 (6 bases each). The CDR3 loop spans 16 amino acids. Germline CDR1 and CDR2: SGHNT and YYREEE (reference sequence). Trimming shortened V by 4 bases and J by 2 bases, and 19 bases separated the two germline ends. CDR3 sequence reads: CASSPGGGPLPYEQYF. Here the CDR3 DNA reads TGTGCCAGCAGCCCTGGAGGGGGGCCACTACCCTACGAGCAGTACTTC.

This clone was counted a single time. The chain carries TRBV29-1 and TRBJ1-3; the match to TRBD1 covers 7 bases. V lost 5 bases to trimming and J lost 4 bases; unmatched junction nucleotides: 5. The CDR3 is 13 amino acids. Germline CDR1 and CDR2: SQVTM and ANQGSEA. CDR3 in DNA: TGCAGCGTTACAGGGGAGGGAGGAAACACCATATATTTT. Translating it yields CSVTGEGGNTIYF.

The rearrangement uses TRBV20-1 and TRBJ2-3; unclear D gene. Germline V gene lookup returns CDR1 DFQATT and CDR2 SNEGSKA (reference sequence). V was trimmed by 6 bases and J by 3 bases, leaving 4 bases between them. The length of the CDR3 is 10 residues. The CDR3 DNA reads TGCAGTGCCACGACAGATACGCAGTATTTT. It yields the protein CSATTDTQYF.

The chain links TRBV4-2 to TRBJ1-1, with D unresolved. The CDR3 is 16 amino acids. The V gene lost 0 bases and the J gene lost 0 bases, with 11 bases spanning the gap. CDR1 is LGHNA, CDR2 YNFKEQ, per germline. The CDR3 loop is CASSQDFLGVNTEAFF. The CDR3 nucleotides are TGTGCCAGCAGCCAAGATTTCTTGGGAGTGAACACTGAAGCTTTCTTT.

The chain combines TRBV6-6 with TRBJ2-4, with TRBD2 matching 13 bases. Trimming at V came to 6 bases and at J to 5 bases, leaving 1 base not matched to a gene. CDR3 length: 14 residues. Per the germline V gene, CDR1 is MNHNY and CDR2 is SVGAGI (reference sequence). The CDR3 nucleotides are TGTGCCAGCAGAGGACTAGCGGGAGAAAACATTCAGTACTTC. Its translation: CASRGLAGENIQYF.

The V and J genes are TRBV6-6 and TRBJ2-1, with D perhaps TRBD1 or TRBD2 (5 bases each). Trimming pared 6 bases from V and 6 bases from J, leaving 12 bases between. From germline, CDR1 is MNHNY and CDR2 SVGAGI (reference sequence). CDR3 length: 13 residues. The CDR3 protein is CASSLLGGNEQFF. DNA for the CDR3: TGTGCCAGCAGCCTCCTTGGGGGCAATGAGCAGTTCTTC.

The DNA of the CDR3 is TGTGCCAGCAGTGGAACGGGACTGTCCTACGAGCAGTACTTC. Translated: CASSGTGLSYEQYF. The chain links TRBV6-1 to TRBJ2-7; perhaps TRBD2 as D (6 bases). V lost 4 bases to trimming and J lost 1 base, with 11 bases between them. CDR3 length equals 14 residues. The germline CDR1 and CDR2 sequences are MNHNS and SASEGT.

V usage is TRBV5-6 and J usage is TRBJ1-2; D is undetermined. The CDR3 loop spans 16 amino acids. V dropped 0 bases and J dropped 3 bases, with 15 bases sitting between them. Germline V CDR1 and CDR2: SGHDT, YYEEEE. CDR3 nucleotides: TGTGCCAGCAGCTTGGTGGCCGAGAGGTCTTACTATGGCTACACCTTC. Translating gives CASSLVAERSYYGYTF.

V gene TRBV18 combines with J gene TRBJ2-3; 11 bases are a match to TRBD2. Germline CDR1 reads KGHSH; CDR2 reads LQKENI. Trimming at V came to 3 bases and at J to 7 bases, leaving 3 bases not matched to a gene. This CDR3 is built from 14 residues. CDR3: CASSPGTSGYTQYF. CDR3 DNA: TGTGCCAGCTCACCCGGGACTAGCGGCTATACGCAGTATTTT.

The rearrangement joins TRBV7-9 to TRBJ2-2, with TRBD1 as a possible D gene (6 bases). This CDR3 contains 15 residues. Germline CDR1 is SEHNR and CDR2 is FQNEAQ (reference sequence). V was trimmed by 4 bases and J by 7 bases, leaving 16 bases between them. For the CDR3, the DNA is TGTGCCAGCAGCTCCACGCCAGGGGCGGGCGGGGAGCTGTTTTTT. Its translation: CASSSTPGAGGELFF.

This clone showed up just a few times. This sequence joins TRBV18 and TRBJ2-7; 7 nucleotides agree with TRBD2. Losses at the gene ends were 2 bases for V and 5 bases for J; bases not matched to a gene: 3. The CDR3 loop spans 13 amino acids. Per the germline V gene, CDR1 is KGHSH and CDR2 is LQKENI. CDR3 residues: CASSPIGGNEQYF. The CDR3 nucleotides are TGTGCCAGCTCACCAATCGGGGGGAACGAGCAGTACTTC. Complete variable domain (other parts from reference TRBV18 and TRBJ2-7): NAGVMQNPRHLVRRRGQEARLRCSPMKGHSHVYWYRQLPEEGLKFMVYLQKENIIDESGMPKERFSAEFPKEGPSILRIQQVVRGDSAAYFCASSPIGGNEQYFGPGTRLTVT.

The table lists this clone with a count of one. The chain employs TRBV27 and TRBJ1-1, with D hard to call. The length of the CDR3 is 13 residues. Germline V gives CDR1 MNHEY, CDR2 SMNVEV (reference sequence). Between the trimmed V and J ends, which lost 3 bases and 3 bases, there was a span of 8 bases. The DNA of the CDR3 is TGTGCCAGCAGTTTTTCGGGTGACACTGAAGCTTTCTTT. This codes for CASSFSGDTEAFF.

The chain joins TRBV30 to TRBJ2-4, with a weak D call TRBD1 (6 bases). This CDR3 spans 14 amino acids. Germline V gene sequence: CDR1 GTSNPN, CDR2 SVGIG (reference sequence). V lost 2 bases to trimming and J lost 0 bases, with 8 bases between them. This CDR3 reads CAWSTRGAKNIQYF. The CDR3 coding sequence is TGTGCCTGGAGTACCAGGGGAGCCAAAAACATTCAGTACTTC.

DNA of the CDR3: TGTGCCAGCAGTGAATCCGGGATCAGGGGTAAAGAGACCCAGTACTTC. It encodes CASSESGIRGKETQYF. The chain uses TRBV2 and TRBJ2-5, with D perhaps TRBD1 (6 bases). The germline V and J ends were trimmed by 2 bases and 3 bases, with 16 bases remaining between them. The CDR3 has 16 amino acids. Germline lookup yields CDR1 SNHLY and CDR2 FYNNEI.

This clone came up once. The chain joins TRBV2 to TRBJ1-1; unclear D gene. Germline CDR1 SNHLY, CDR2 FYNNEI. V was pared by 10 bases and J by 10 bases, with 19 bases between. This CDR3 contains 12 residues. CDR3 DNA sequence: TGTGCCAACCCGGACCCAGAACCGAGAGCTTTCTTT. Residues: CANPDPEPRAFF.

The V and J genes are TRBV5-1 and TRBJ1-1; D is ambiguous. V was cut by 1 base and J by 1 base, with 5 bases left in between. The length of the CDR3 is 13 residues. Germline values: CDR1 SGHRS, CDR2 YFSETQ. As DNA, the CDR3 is TGCGCCAGCAGCTTGTTACCGAACACTGAAGCTTTCTTT. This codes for CASSLLPNTEAFF.

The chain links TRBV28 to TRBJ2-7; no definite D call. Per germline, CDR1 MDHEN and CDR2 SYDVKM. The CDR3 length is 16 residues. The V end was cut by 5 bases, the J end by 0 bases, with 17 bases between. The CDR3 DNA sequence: TGTGCCAGCAGTCCCCAGACACGAAGAAGCTCCTACGAGCAGTACTTC. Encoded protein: CASSPQTRRSSYEQYF.

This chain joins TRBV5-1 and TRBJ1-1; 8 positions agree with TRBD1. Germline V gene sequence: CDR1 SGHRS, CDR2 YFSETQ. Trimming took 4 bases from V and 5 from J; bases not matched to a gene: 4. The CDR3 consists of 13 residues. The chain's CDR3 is CASSTRTGTEAFF. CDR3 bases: TGCGCCAGCAGCACAAGGACAGGGACTGAAGCTTTCTTT. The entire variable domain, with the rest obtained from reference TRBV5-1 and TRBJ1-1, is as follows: KAGVTQTPRYLIKTRGQQVTLSCSPISGHRSVSWYQQTPGQGLQFLFEYFSETQRNKGNFPGRFSGRQFSNSRSEMNVSTLELGDSALYLCASSTRTGTEAFFGQGTRLTVV.

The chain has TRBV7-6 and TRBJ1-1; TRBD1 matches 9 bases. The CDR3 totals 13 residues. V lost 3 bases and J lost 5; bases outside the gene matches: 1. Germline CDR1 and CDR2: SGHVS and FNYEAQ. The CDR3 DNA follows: TGTGCCAGCAGCTTGGGACAGGGAACTGAAGCTTTCTTT. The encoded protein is CASSLGQGTEAFF.